This T cell receptor beta chain was recorded in a study of healthy donors' naive CD4 and CD8 T cells. As for the study in general: All functional IMGT TCR alpha variants were covered by new primers.

V was cut by 2 bases and J by 0 bases, with 5 bases left in between. CDR1 MNHEY and CDR2 SVGEGT come from the germline V gene. This CDR3 comprises 13 residues. TCR libraries were built from approximately 0.55 ug of total RNA by linear amplification. A single record per CDR3 protein comes from TCRdb applying MiXCR to the reads. The sample lists approximately 180,000 distinct CDR3 sequences; about 74% were seen once. The sequenced material came from naive CD4+ and CD8+ T cells sorted from blood, pooled from several donors. This sequence was found in a pool of human donors in good health; the sample pools cells from several healthy donors. V and J are TRBV6-2 or TRBV6-3 and TRBJ2-7, with unresolved D. The CDR3 DNA sequence: TGTGCCAGCAGTTACGGCAACTCCTACGAGCAGTACTTC. This gives the protein CASSYGNSYEQYF.